Presented here are 26 T cell receptor beta chains from one specimen sequenced in a study of cytotoxic CD8 clonotypes in ibrutinib-treated CLL. Only in-frame clones appear in the TCRdb table, and some are missing; sequencing was by immunoSEQ multiplex PCR. The sample lists just over 200,000 clones; roughly three quarters were seen once. The starting material was PBMCs, obtained after 12 months of ibrutinib treatment. The receptors originated from a human donor with chronic lymphocytic leukemia.

About this clone itself: One base away lies a much larger clone, so this may be a sequencing read error. The genes are TRBV2 and TRBJ2-1; D is possibly TRBD1 (7 bases). V was trimmed by 7 bases and J by 1 base, leaving 23 bases between them. Germline assignment: CDR1 SNHLY and CDR2 FYNNEI. There are 18 residues in the CDR3. CDR3 in amino acids: CASTDNGIQGGSYNEQFF. DNA for the CDR3: TGTGCCAGCACTGATAACGGGATCCAGGGGGGTTCCTACAATGAGCAGTTCTTC.

J is TRBJ1-1 and V is TRBV6-5, with D perhaps TRBD1 (5 bases). The germline V gene has CDR1 MNHEY and CDR2 SVGAGI. The CDR3 consists of 16 residues. Deletions cut 0 bases from V and 3 bases from J, with 14 bases between. This chain's CDR3 is CASSYSSSGGDTEAFF. The CDR3 DNA is TGTGCCAGCAGTTACTCAAGTTCCGGGGGAGACACTGAAGCTTTCTTT.

The rearrangement joins TRBV9 to TRBJ2-1, with 9 bases that match TRBD1. This CDR3 has 15 amino acids. Germline V gene sequence: CDR1 SGDLS, CDR2 YYNGEE. The junction had 4 bases not matched to a gene; V was cut back by 4 bases and J by 2 bases. The CDR3 spells CASSPRQGAYNEQFF. CDR3 sequence (DNA): TGTGCCAGCAGCCCCCGACAGGGGGCCTACAATGAGCAGTTCTTC.

This chain links TRBV6-5 with TRBJ1-5, with D unclear. Germline V CDR1 and CDR2: MNHEY, SVGAGI. V was trimmed by 6 bases and J by 1 base, leaving 10 bases between them. There are 14 residues in the CDR3. The CDR3 DNA reads as TGTGCCAGCAGACCGGTGACCAGCAATCAGCCCCAGCATTTT. This translates into CASRPVTSNQPQHF.

This chain connects TRBV7-8 to TRBJ1-2, with a weak D call TRBD1 (5 bases). This CDR3 spans 14 amino acids. Germline-derived CDR1 and CDR2 are SGHVS and FQNEAQ. Trimming removed 5 bases at V and 4 bases at J, with 14 bases between. The DNA for the CDR3 is TGTGCCAGCAGCCTGGGCCAGGGCGGCTATGGCTACACCTTC. This encodes CASSLGQGGYGYTF.

V usage is TRBV7-2 and J usage is TRBJ2-1; D is unresolved. The CDR3 loop spans 14 amino acids. Trimming removed 4 bases from V and 8 bases from J, with 15 bases in between. Germline V gives CDR1 SGHTA, CDR2 FQGNSA. For the CDR3, the DNA is TGTGCCAGCAGCTGGGGTAACCCGGGCGATGAGCAGTTCTTC. This translates into CASSWGNPGDEQFF.

The chain is built from TRBV18 and TRBJ1-3, with a possible D match to TRBD1 (5 bases). V was shortened by 0 bases and J by 2 bases, with 5 bases between the two germline ends. In germline, CDR1 is KGHSH, CDR2 LQKENI. This CDR3 spans 14 amino acids. The CDR3 protein is CASSPPTAGNTIYF. The CDR3 DNA reads as TGTGCCAGCTCACCACCGACAGCTGGAAACACCATATATTTT.

This clone was seen only once. The gene calls are TRBV27 and TRBJ2-3; D may be TRBD1 or TRBD2 (5 bases each). Germline assignment: CDR1 MNHEY and CDR2 SMNVEV (reference sequence). Trimming took off 2 bases at V and 11 bases at J, with 14 bases between the two ends. The CDR3 covers 13 residues. The DNA for the CDR3 is TGTGCCAGCAGTTTACTGGGACCTCGGAAGCAGTATTTT. Its translation: CASSLLGPRKQYF.

This chain connects TRBV28 to TRBJ2-2; perhaps TRBD1 as D (5 bases). CDR3 length equals 15 residues. Germline loops: CDR1 MDHEN, CDR2 SYDVKM. Trimming removed 2 bases at V and 7 bases at J, with 14 bases between. CDR3 sequence (DNA): TGTGCCAGCAGTTTACCAGGGTTTTCATACGGGGAGCTGTTTTTT. Translating gives CASSLPGFSYGELFF.

V is TRBV2 and J is TRBJ2-7; the D gene is possibly TRBD1 (6 bases). The germline CDR1 and CDR2 sequences are SNHLY and FYNNEI. Between the trimmed V and J ends, which lost 6 bases and 3 bases, there was a span of 18 bases. The CDR3 covers 15 residues. The CDR3 DNA reads as TGTGCCAGCAGCCAAGGGGGAATGAGGGACTACGAGCAGTACTTC. As protein: CASSQGGMRDYEQYF.

The chain is built from TRBV27 and TRBJ2-5; 9 bases line up with TRBD1. The CDR3 has 16 amino acids. The germline V gene has CDR1 MNHEY and CDR2 SMNVEV (reference sequence). With V trimmed by 6 bases and J by 4 bases, 12 bases remained unmatched. The CDR3, as DNA: TGTGCCAGCAGACTCCGGACTGGGACAGGGAGAGAGACCCAGTACTTC. The encoded protein is CASRLRTGTGRETQYF.

This clone appeared a single time. V usage is TRBV21-1 and J usage is TRBJ2-4; TRBD1, the D gene given by the table, was not confirmed from the DNA. TRBV21-1 is flagged as a pseudogene. The CDR3 runs to 18 residues. CDR3 loop: CASSKNRDREIKANIQYF. The CDR3 coding sequence is TGTGCCAGCAGCAAAAATAGGGACAGGGAGATTAAGGCCAACATTCAGTACTTC.

This rearrangement joins TRBV29-1 to TRBJ2-7; TRBD2 agrees at 7 bases. The germline CDR1 and CDR2 sequences are SQVTM and ANQGSEA. This CDR3 has 12 amino acids. The V gene end was trimmed by 5 bases and the J gene end by 4 bases; junction bases not matched to a gene: 5. CDR3: CSVRGRGYEQYF. The CDR3 region has the DNA TGCAGCGTTAGAGGGAGGGGTTACGAGCAGTACTTC.

The chain uses TRBV5-1 and TRBJ2-7, with TRBD2 matching 10 bases. Germline V gene data show CDR1 as SGHRS and CDR2 as YFSETQ. This CDR3 region has 15 residues. Trimming took 1 base from V and 3 from J; bases not matched to a gene: 4. The CDR3 coding sequence is TGCGCCAGCAGCTTGAGCGGGGGGGCCCTCTACGAGCAGTACTTC. Its translation: CASSLSGGALYEQYF.

This clone is a singleton in its sample. The V call is TRBV15, the J call TRBJ1-3, with 7 bases matching TRBD1. The CDR3 totals 13 residues. V lost 5 bases to trimming and J lost 9 bases; unmatched junction nucleotides: 7. Germline CDR1 LNHNV, CDR2 YYDKDF (reference sequence). Here the CDR3 DNA reads TGTGCCACCAGCCCACAGACAGGGAGCACCATATATTTT. Translated: CATSPQTGSTIYF. Combining the CDR3 with reference TRBV15 and TRBJ1-3 gives the whole variable domain DAMVIQNPRYQVTQFGKPVTLSCSQTLNHNVMYWYQQKSSQAPKLLFHYYDKDFNNEADTPDNFQSRRPNTSFCFLDIRSPGLGDTAMYLCATSPQTGSTIYFGEGSWLTVV.

The chain is built from TRBV29-1 and TRBJ2-7; 7 bases agree with TRBD1. CDR3 length equals 13 residues. The germline gives CDR1 SQVTM, CDR2 ANQGSEA. V dropped 3 bases and J dropped 4; count of bases not matched to a gene: 6. In DNA form, the CDR3 reads TGCAGCGTTGAGCGACAGGGTCGGTACGAGCAGTACTTC. Amino acid sequence: CSVERQGRYEQYF.

This chain joins TRBV28 and TRBJ1-2; 10 bases are a match to TRBD1. The germline V gene encodes CDR1 MDHEN and CDR2 SYDVKM. The CDR3 is made up of 14 amino acids. J gave up 7 bases and V 7 bases, and 9 bases lay outside the gene matches. The chain's CDR3 is CASNPGQGPGGYTF. In DNA, the CDR3 is TGTGCCAGCAACCCGGGACAGGGGCCGGGTGGCTACACCTTC.

The V call is TRBV28, the J call TRBJ2-7, with D possibly called TRBD1 or TRBD2 (5 bases each). Germline V gene data show CDR1 as MDHEN and CDR2 as SYDVKM. The CDR3 runs to 13 residues. V lost 3 bases and J 6 bases, leaving 12 bases between the germline ends. CDR3 residues: CASSFRDGGEQYF. The CDR3 nucleotides are TGTGCCAGCAGTTTTAGGGACGGAGGCGAGCAGTACTTC.

V is TRBV2 and J is TRBJ2-5; no clear D gene. CDR1 is SNHLY, CDR2 FYNNEI, per germline. Trimming took 8 bases from V and 7 from J, leaving 11 bases between them. This CDR3 is built from 11 residues. The chain's CDR3 is CASEPPGTQYF. In nucleotides, the CDR3 is TGTGCCAGCGAACCTCCAGGGACCCAGTACTTC.

The gene calls are TRBV19 and TRBJ2-3; D gene uncertain. V was cut by 3 bases and J by 2 bases, with 9 bases left in between. This CDR3 contains 14 residues. Germline CDR1 LNHDA, CDR2 SQIVND (reference sequence). The CDR3 loop is CASSIPRLTDTQYF. In DNA form, the CDR3 reads TGTGCCAGTAGTATTCCCCGTCTCACAGATACGCAGTATTTT.

The chain recombines TRBV27 with TRBJ2-3, with D unclear. V lost 8 bases and J 4 bases, leaving 16 bases between the germline ends. Germline V gene data show CDR1 as MNHEY and CDR2 as SMNVEV (reference sequence). The CDR3 is 14 residues long. In DNA form, the CDR3 reads TGTGCCAGCTCTTCCTTATCGTTCTCAGATACGCAGTATTTT. It codes for CASSSLSFSDTQYF.

This clone was counted a few times. The chain is built from TRBV27 and TRBJ2-7; the D call may be TRBD1 or TRBD2 (5 bases each). The CDR3 consists of 13 residues. Trimming took off 6 bases at V and 7 bases at J, with 16 bases between the two ends. The germline CDR1 and CDR2 sequences are MNHEY and SMNVEV (reference sequence). CDR3 coding DNA: TGTGCCAGCAGAGTAACGGGGCGTCTGGAGCAGTACTTC. This gives the protein CASRVTGRLEQYF.

This chain links TRBV7-9 with TRBJ1-6; a possible D gene is TRBD1 (6 bases). CDR3 length equals 16 residues. Germline V gene lookup returns CDR1 SEHNR and CDR2 FQNEAQ (reference sequence). Trimming stripped 5 bases from V and 9 bases from J, with 20 bases between. CDR3 residues: CASSPQSGGDRSPLHF. The CDR3 coding sequence is TGTGCCAGCAGCCCGCAGTCTGGGGGCGACCGTTCACCCCTCCACTTT.

The gene calls are TRBV5-4 and TRBJ1-3, with TRBD1 as a possible D gene (5 bases). Germline V CDR1 and CDR2: SGHNT, YYREEE (reference sequence). V was cut by 4 bases and J by 0 bases, with 14 bases left in between. The CDR3 has 16 residues. The CDR3 protein is CASSVGRTNSGNTIYF. CDR3 nucleotide sequence: TGTGCCAGCAGCGTCGGACGGACAAACTCTGGAAACACCATATATTTT.

CDR3 in DNA: TGCAGCGTTGAACTCGTAGAAGCTTTCTTT. Translating gives CSVELVEAFF. This sequence joins TRBV29-1 and TRBJ1-1; no clear D gene. CDR3 length equals 10 residues. V lost 2 bases and J lost 8, with 6 bases in between. Germline V gives CDR1 SQVTM, CDR2 ANQGSEA.

The chain couples TRBV5-1 to TRBJ2-7; D uncertain. This CDR3 region has 13 residues. Per germline, CDR1 SGHRS and CDR2 YFSETQ. The V gene lost 0 bases and the J gene lost 4 bases, with 8 bases spanning the gap. This CDR3 reads CASSLAPQYEQYF. For the CDR3, the DNA is TGCGCCAGCAGCTTGGCCCCCCAATACGAGCAGTACTTC.